A selection of T cell receptor beta chains follows, all from one sample in a study of Ad26.COV2.S vaccination and SARS-CoV-2 variants. Profiling relied on immunoSEQ multiplex PCR, and the TCRdb table lists in-frame clones only, not all of them. Of under 400,000 clones listed, 87% are singletons. The sample was peripheral blood, taken in a trial of Ad26.COV2.S vaccine versus placebo. These receptor sequences come from a person between 18 and 65 years old who received the Ad26.COV2.S COVID-19 vaccine or a placebo. Each CDR3 is given with its conserved first and last residue. D genes are given only for firm matches. Some rows have no size entry. The others give once, few or many, or a class for an expanded clone.

>TRBJ2-7|TRBV5-1|.|.
TGCGCCAGCAGCCCCCAGAGCTCCTACGAGCAGTACTTC
CASSPQSSYEQYF
>TRBJ1-4|TRBV9|once|TRBD1
TGTGCCAGCAGCGCCTCCGGGACAGGGTACGAAAAACTGTTTTTT
CASSASGTGYEKLFF
>TRBJ2-1|TRBV18|.|.
TGTGCCAGCTCACTTTCCTACAATGAGCAGTTCTTC
CASSLSYNEQFF
>TRBJ1-1|TRBV7-6|.|.
TGTGCCAGCAGCTTGTCTGCCCCCACCAGGGAGTGGGTTTCGTCGAACACTGAAGCTTTCTTT
CASSLSAPTREWVSSNTEAFF
>TRBJ2-5|TRBV29-1|once|.
TGCAGCGTTGAGTCGGTCAGGGGTGCTAAGACCCAGTACTTC
CSVESVRGAKTQYF
>TRBJ2-7|TRBV4-3|.|.
TGCGCCAGCAGCCAAGATTCTAAAGGGGGCTACGAGCAGTACTTC
CASSQDSKGGYEQYF
>TRBJ1-1|TRBV27|few|.
TGTGCCAGCAGTTTAGAGGGGCGGCTGAACACTGAAGCTTTCTTT
CASSLEGRLNTEAFF
>TRBJ2-1|TRBV5-5|.|.
TGTGCCAGCAGCTTGGGACTTAACAATGAGCAGTTCTTC
CASSLGLNNEQFF
>TRBJ2-7|TRBV7-9|.|.
TGTGCCAGCAGCTTTCCGACAACCTACGAGCAGTACTTC
CASSFPTTYEQYF
>TRBJ1-1|TRBV7-9|.|TRBD1
TGTGCCAGCAGCTTTGGGGCTCCGGGACAGGGATCGAACACTGAAGCTTTCTTT
CASSFGAPGQGSNTEAFF
>TRBJ1-3|TRBV5-5|.|.
TGTGCCAGCAGCTCACCGGACAGTTTCTCTGGAAACACCATATATTTT
CASSSPDSFSGNTIYF
>TRBJ1-2|TRBV5-6|.|.
TGTGCCAGCAGCTTGGTCTTCAGGGGAAGGGCTAACTATGGCTACACCTTC
CASSLVFRGRANYGYTF
>TRBJ2-1|TRBV7-8|.|TRBD2
TGTGCCAGCCGGAGCGGGGGGGCCCATGAGCAGTTCTTC
CASRSGGAHEQFF
>TRBJ2-2|TRBV9|.|TRBD1
TGTGCCAGCAGTCAATTCAGGGGGTCCGACACCGGGGAGCTGTTTTTT
CASSQFRGSDTGELFF
>TRBJ2-2|TRBV19|.|.
TGTGCCAGTAGTATAGGACGGGACTGGAGAACCGGGGAGCTGTTTTTT
CASSIGRDWRTGELFF
>TRBJ1-1|TRBV7-2|.|.
TGTGCCAGCAGCTTAGGGGCAGGGATGAACACTGAAGCTTTCTTT
CASSLGAGMNTEAFF
>TRBJ1-2|TRBV11-3|.|TRBD1
TGTGCCAGCCTAGGGATGACAGGGGAGGAAGACTATGGCTACACCTTC
CASLGMTGEEDYGYTF
>TRBJ2-5|TRBV7-2|.|.
TGTGCCAGCAGCACCGGACTAACCCCCGAAGAAGAGACCCAGTACTTC
CASSTGLTPEEETQYF
>TRBJ2-7|TRBV29-1|.|TRBD1
TGCAGCGTTGTGGGGTCTAGGGACAGGGACTACGAGCAGTACTTC
CSVVGSRDRDYEQYF
>TRBJ1-2|TRBV7-9|.|.
TGTGCCAGCAGCTCGAGGGGCCTCTATGGCTACACCTTC
CASSSRGLYGYTF
>TRBJ2-1|TRBV5-8|.|.
TGTGCCAGCAGCTTGGGGACGGCCTACAATGAGCAGTTCTTC
CASSLGTAYNEQFF
>TRBJ1-3|TRBV10-3|.|.
TGTGCCATCAGTGGATCCGACAGCTCTGGAAACACCATATATTTT
CAISGSDSSGNTIYF
>TRBJ2-3|TRBV11-1|.|TRBD2
TGTGCCAGCAGCTTAAGGGGCGGGGGGTACACAGATACGCAGTATTTT
CASSLRGGGYTDTQYF
>TRBJ2-5|TRBV5-4|.|.
TGTGCCAGCAGCTTCGGGGCAAAAGAGACCCAGTACTTC
CASSFGAKETQYF
>TRBJ2-7|TRBV27|.|.
TGTGCCAGCAGTTCCACAGGCTTAGGAACCTACGAGCAGTACTTC
CASSSTGLGTYEQYF
>TRBJ2-1|TRBV18|.|TRBD2
TGTGCCAGCTCACCGGGACTAGCGGGGAGTCACCCCTACAATGAGCAGTTCTTC
CASSPGLAGSHPYNEQFF
>TRBJ2-1|TRBV9|.|TRBD2
TGTGCCCTAGCGGGGGGGAATGACAATGAGCAGTTCTTC
CALAGGNDNEQFF
>TRBJ1-2|TRBV20-1|.|.
TGCAGTGCTACCGGGAACTATGGCTACACCTTC
CSATGNYGYTF
>TRBJ1-2|TRBV29-1|.|TRBD1
TGCAGCGTTGAAGACCGACAGGGGAGCTATGGCTACACCTTC
CSVEDRQGSYGYTF
>TRBJ1-1|TRBV5-1|.|.
TGCGCCAGCAGCTTGGTTGAGGACACTGAAGCTTTCTTT
CASSLVEDTEAFF
>TRBJ2-2|TRBV4-1|.|.
TGCGCCAGCAGCCAGGCCCCCGGTACCGGGGAGCTGTTTTTT
CASSQAPGTGELFF
>TRBJ1-5|TRBV19|once|TRBD1
TGTGCCAGTAGGCCGGGACAGGGAACTCAGCCCCAGCATTTT
CASRPGQGTQPQHF
>TRBJ1-3|TRBV5-1|.|TRBD1
TGCGCCAGCAGCTTACCGATGACAGGGACTGGAAACACCATATATTTT
CASSLPMTGTGNTIYF
>TRBJ1-2|TRBV6-5|.|TRBD1
TGTGCCAGCAGTTTAACAGGGGCGGACTATGGCTACACCTTC
CASSLTGADYGYTF
>TRBJ1-2|TRBV27|few|TRBD1
TGTGCCAGCAGTCTCTCAGGGGGTATTGGCTATGGCTACACCTTC
CASSLSGGIGYGYTF
>TRBJ1-1|TRBV6-5|once|.
TGTGCCAGCCCCCTACGCGGGGTCGGGAGTACTGAAGCTTTCTTT
CASPLRGVGSTEAFF
>TRBJ1-1|TRBV11-2|.|.
TGTGCCAGCAGCTTAGGCTACAGGGCGGCCCGCGGCCTGAACACTGAAGCTTTCTTT
CASSLGYRAARGLNTEAFF
>TRBJ2-3|TRBV19|.|TRBD1
TGTGCCAGTAGTATAACAGGGGCGATAGATACGCAGTATTTT
CASSITGAIDTQYF
>TRBJ1-2|TRBV19|.|.
TGTGCCAGTAGTTTCAGGTCGGGAGGCTATGGCTACACCTTC
CASSFRSGGYGYTF
>TRBJ1-2|TRBV10-1|.|.
TGCGCCAGCAGTGAGGGCAGGGTAAACTATGGCTACACCTTC
CASSEGRVNYGYTF
>TRBJ1-6|TRBV27|.|.
TGTGCCAGCAGTAGCCGGTGGGGGCTTCTTAATTCACCCCTCCACTTT
CASSSRWGLLNSPLHF
>TRBJ1-1|TRBV7-3|.|.
TGTGCCAGCAGCTTGATGGGGCCGGGGACTGAAGCTTTCTTT
CASSLMGPGTEAFF
>TRBJ2-5|TRBV6-5|.|.
TGTGCCAGCAGTTTTGGGTTCAGCTTAAAAGAGACCCAGTACTTC
CASSFGFSLKETQYF